This T cell receptor (beta chain) originates from a study of regulatory T cells in long-lasting Graves disease. Trimming at V came to 3 bases and at J to 4 bases, leaving 17 bases not matched to a gene. Germline lookup yields CDR1 SEHNR and CDR2 FQNEAQ (reference sequence). The CDR3 is made up of 19 amino acids. Time point reported: persistent/refractory GD, antithyroid drugs over 5 years with positive TRAb. PBMC-extracted RNA yielded the TCR library. In building TCR beta libraries, iRepertoire HTBI primers were used together with Arm-PCR of CDR3 regions. TCRdb passed the multiplex PCR reads through MiXCR, listing each CDR3 protein once. The sample lists 300,000 to 350,000 distinct CDR3 sequences; 15% to 20% were seen once.

The receptor was isolated from a female donor with Graves disease. The sequencing here drew on peripheral blood mononuclear cells (PBMCs), taken when the disease was refractory, from a patient treated with antithyroid drugs. V and J are TRBV7-9 and TRBJ1-5; 8 bases map to TRBD1. The CDR3 nucleotides read TGTGCCAGCAGCTTGTACGGGGGGCGGGGACAGGCCCTTAATCAGCCCCAGCATTTT. This translates into CASSLYGGRGQALNQPQHF.